This T cell receptor beta chain was retrieved from a study of T cells after posttransplantation cyclophosphamide. Measured with immunoSEQ multiplex PCR; TCRdb has only the in-frame clones, and not every one. The sample yields more than 15,000 clones, roughly 87% seen once. Germline assignment: CDR1 LNHDA and CDR2 SQIVND (reference sequence). The ends lost 7 bases at V and 7 bases at J; junction bases unmatched: 7. The CDR3 runs to 15 residues. Methotrexate plus calcineurin inhibitor accompanied controls' myeloablative marrow transplants; sampling was 1 year later. The chain couples TRBV19 to TRBJ2-2; 12 bases fit TRBD1. The TCR sequence derives from a male patient aged 50 to 59 who received an allogeneic stem cell transplant from an unrelated donor, was CMV-positive, and had chronic GVHD only. The graft donor may account for some of the T cells. The specimen comprised PBMCs, sampled after an allogeneic stem cell transplant with a calcineurin inhibitor and methotrexate. The CDR3 is CASMVGTGGLGELFF. As DNA, the CDR3 is TGTGCCAGTATGGTCGGGACAGGGGGCCTCGGGGAGCTGTTTTTT. Full variable domain (missing parts from reference TRBV19 and TRBJ2-2): DGGITQSPKYLFRKEGQNVTLSCEQNLNHDAMYWYRQDPGQGLRLIYYSQIVNDFQKGDIAEGYSVSREKKESFPLTVTSAQKNPTAFYLCASMVGTGGLGELFFGEGSRLTVL.